Presented here are 22 T cell receptor beta chains from one specimen sequenced in a study of cytomegalovirus exposure and HLA in healthy donors. PCR involved 60 Vbeta and 13 Jbeta primers. The assay was immunoSEQ multiplex PCR, and TCRdb's table has in-frame clones only and misses some. In the table there are 200,000 or so clones, just under 80% of which are singletons. Sequencing was done on a sample of PBMCs. The receptors stem from a woman aged 30 to 39 in good health and CMV-seropositive.

The V gene is TRBV27, the J gene TRBJ1-2, with a tentative D call TRBD1 (5 bases). V lost 8 bases and J lost 6, with 10 bases in between. Germline CDR1 and CDR2: MNHEY and SMNVEV (reference sequence). The CDR3 is 11 residues long. The CDR3 region is CASGPTDGYTF. As DNA, the CDR3 is TGTGCCAGCGGACCGACAGATGGCTACACCTTC.

V and J are TRBV5-1 and TRBJ2-1; 7 bases match TRBD2. The V and J ends lost 4 bases and 0 bases, in that order; junction bases with no gene match: 4. Per germline, CDR1 SGHRS and CDR2 YFSETQ. The CDR3 has 15 amino acids. CDR3 nucleotides: TGCGCCAGCAGCGGCGGGAGTGACTCCTACAATGAGCAGTTCTTC. Translation gives CASSGGSDSYNEQFF.

This chain connects TRBV27 to TRBJ1-5; D uncertain. Trimming pared 6 bases from V and 7 bases from J, leaving 13 bases between. This CDR3 has 13 residues. Germline CDR1 MNHEY, CDR2 SMNVEV (reference sequence). The CDR3 loop is CASRLGAGQPQHF. CDR3 in DNA: TGTGCCAGCAGGCTAGGCGCGGGCCAGCCCCAGCATTTT.

The V call is TRBV11-2, the J call TRBJ2-1; 11 positions agree with TRBD2. Germline CDR1 is SGHAT and CDR2 is FQNNGV. The CDR3 length is 15 residues. Trimming removed 2 bases from V and 10 bases from J; junction bases left unmatched: 7. The CDR3 loop reads CASSLWLAGGEEQFF. DNA of the CDR3: TGTGCCAGCAGCTTATGGCTAGCGGGAGGAGAAGAGCAGTTCTTC.

This chain joins TRBV19 and TRBJ1-4; no definite D call. Per the germline V gene, CDR1 is LNHDA and CDR2 is SQIVND (reference sequence). V dropped 7 bases and J dropped 6 bases, with 6 bases sitting between them. The CDR3 is 11 amino acids. CDR3: CASKRDEKLFF. CDR3 nucleotide sequence: TGTGCCAGTAAGAGGGATGAAAAACTGTTTTTT. The whole variable domain, remainder taken from reference TRBV19 and TRBJ1-4, is DGGITQSPKYLFRKEGQNVTLSCEQNLNHDAMYWYRQDPGQGLRLIYYSQIVNDFQKGDIAEGYSVSREKKESFPLTVTSAQKNPTAFYLCASKRDEKLFFGSGTQLSVL.

J is TRBJ2-5 and V is TRBV6-6; a possible D gene is TRBD2 (6 bases). The germline V gene encodes CDR1 MNHNY and CDR2 SVGAGI (reference sequence). This CDR3 has 14 residues. V was clipped by 4 bases and J by 2 bases, with 11 bases between them. CDR3 protein: CASSSQTRQETQYF. The CDR3 bases are TGTGCCAGCAGTTCCCAGACTAGGCAAGAGACCCAGTACTTC.

The chain links TRBV6-7 to TRBJ1-5; D uncertain. TRBV6-7 carries the ORF label, with uncertain function. V shed 9 bases and J shed 3 bases, with 18 bases lying between them. The CDR3 is 15 amino acids. The CDR3, as DNA: TGTGCCAGGATCCCATCCGGGGTTTCCAATCAGCCCCAGCATTTT. The encoded protein is CARIPSGVSNQPQHF.

In its sample, this clone was seen once. The junction departs from the called germline gene at one end, perhaps through a read error. The chain couples TRBV6-1 to TRBJ1-2, with a weak D call TRBD1 (6 bases). There are 14 residues in the CDR3. Germline values: CDR1 MNHNS, CDR2 SASEGT. CDR3 in DNA: TGTGCCAGCAGTGAAGTCCTGGGGGCCGGCTCCGCCTTGTTC. Translated, it gives CASSEVLGAGSALF.

As to this clone: This same CDR3 is encoded by further DNA sequences in the sample. The genes are TRBV5-1 and TRBJ2-7; TRBD2 might be the D (5 bases). The CDR3 length is 12 residues. Between the trimmed V and J ends, which lost 4 bases and 6 bases, there was a span of 11 bases. The germline gives CDR1 SGHRS, CDR2 YFSETQ. The CDR3 loop is CASSHDGLEQYF. The CDR3 DNA reads TGCGCCAGCAGCCATGATGGACTCGAGCAGTACTTC.

The rearrangement uses TRBV6-5 and TRBJ1-5, with unresolved D. The CDR3 has 13 residues. The V gene's germline CDR1 is MNHEY and CDR2 SVGAGI. Trimming took off 4 bases at V and 4 bases at J, with 8 bases between the two ends. In DNA form, the CDR3 reads TGTGCCAGCAGTTTTACAGAGAATCAGCCCCAGCATTTT. Translating it yields CASSFTENQPQHF.

The genes are TRBV10-1 and TRBJ1-5, with D uncertain. The germline gives CDR1 WNHNN, CDR2 SYGVQD (reference sequence). V was pared by 8 bases and J by 9 bases, with 11 bases between. This CDR3 has 11 residues. The CDR3: CASGPERPQHF. CDR3 nucleotide sequence: TGCGCCAGCGGCCCGGAGCGGCCCCAGCATTTT.

J is TRBJ1-5 and V is TRBV25-1; possible D gene TRBD1, 6 bases. This CDR3 contains 14 residues. V was shortened by 2 bases and J by 7 bases, with 12 bases between the two germline ends. Germline lookup yields CDR1 MGHDK and CDR2 SYGVNS. The CDR3 DNA is TGTGCCAGCAGTGAAACAGGGTCTGGCCAGCCCCAGCATTTT. Translated: CASSETGSGQPQHF.

The V and J genes are TRBV19 and TRBJ1-5; D gene ambiguous. CDR1 and CDR2 (germline): LNHDA, SQIVND (reference sequence). Trimming cost V 5 bases and J 3 bases, with 8 bases left between them. The CDR3 loop spans 13 amino acids. CDR3 sequence reads: CASSEVSNQPQHF. CDR3 bases: TGTGCCAGTAGTGAGGTCTCCAATCAGCCCCAGCATTTT.

The gene calls are TRBV25-1 and TRBJ2-4, with 8 bases that match TRBD1. The V segment lost 4 bases and the J segment 8 bases; nucleotides outside the gene matches: 4. Germline lookup yields CDR1 MGHDK and CDR2 SYGVNS. CDR3 size: 13 residues. CDR3 coding DNA: TGTGCCAGCAGTGGTGGACAGGGCTACATTCAGTACTTC. Protein sequence: CASSGGQGYIQYF. Full variable domain (missing parts from reference TRBV25-1 and TRBJ2-4): EADIYQTPRYLVIGTGKKITLECSQTMGHDKMYWYQQDPGMELHLIHYSYGVNSTEKGDLSSESTVSRIRTEHFPLTLESARPSHTSQYLCASSGGQGYIQYFGAGTRLSVL.

This chain joins TRBV4-3 and TRBJ2-3; D not resolved. Germline V gives CDR1 LGHNA, CDR2 YSLEER. V was trimmed by 0 bases and J by 2 bases, leaving 6 bases between them. The CDR3 is made up of 14 amino acids. The CDR3 region has the DNA TGCGCCAGCAGCCAAGATCTCCTCACAGATACGCAGTATTTT. Residues: CASSQDLLTDTQYF.

This chain joins TRBV29-1 and TRBJ2-2, with D unclear. Trimming stripped 6 bases from V and 0 bases from J, with 5 bases between. CDR3 size: 12 residues. The germline gives CDR1 SQVTM, CDR2 ANQGSEA. CDR3 in DNA: TGCAGCGTAACACCGAACACCGGGGAGCTGTTTTTT. Amino acids: CSVTPNTGELFF.

V is TRBV5-6 and J is TRBJ1-1; D might be TRBD1 (5 bases). Germline values: CDR1 SGHDT, CDR2 YYEEEE. The V end was cut by 6 bases, the J end by 4 bases, with 19 bases between. The CDR3 covers 15 residues. The CDR3: CASTGGRFGGTEAFF. CDR3 coding DNA: TGTGCCAGCACCGGAGGTCGTTTCGGGGGCACTGAAGCTTTCTTT.

This sequence joins TRBV9 and TRBJ2-1, with D possibly being TRBD2 (6 bases). The length of the CDR3 is 13 residues. Per germline, CDR1 SGDLS and CDR2 YYNGEE. The V end was cut by 3 bases, the J end by 5 bases, with 9 bases between. The CDR3 DNA reads TGTGCCAGCAGCGCGGGACTTAACAATGAGCAGTTCTTC. The encoded protein is CASSAGLNNEQFF.

The chain uses TRBV29-1 and TRBJ1-1; D remains unclear. Germline V gene sequence: CDR1 SQVTM, CDR2 ANQGSEA. V lost 6 bases and J lost 6, with 20 bases in between. The CDR3 loop spans 14 amino acids. In DNA, the CDR3 is TGCAGCGTCCTGGAGGGAACGGGGTGGGCTGAAGCTTTCTTT. It translates to CSVLEGTGWAEAFF.

The chain couples TRBV9 to TRBJ2-3; D is possibly TRBD1 (6 bases). The CDR3 is 16 amino acids. V was pared by 0 bases and J by 2 bases, with 13 bases between. The V gene's germline CDR1 is SGDLS and CDR2 YYNGEE. For the CDR3, the DNA is TGTGCCAGCAGCGTAGTAGGACAGACTTCCACAGATACGCAGTATTTT. Translation: CASSVVGQTSTDTQYF.

The sample holds a few counts of this clone. A read error may produce the germline difference seen at one junction end. This chain joins TRBV7-9 and TRBJ1-1; 7 nucleotides align to TRBD1. The CDR3 has 16 residues. Germline V gene data show CDR1 as SEHNR and CDR2 as FQNEAQ (reference sequence). Here the CDR3 DNA reads TGTTCCAGCAGCTATAGCCCGGGACAGCTGAACACTGAAGCTTTCTTT. Residues: CSSSYSPGQLNTEAFF.

This chain uses TRBV11-3 with TRBJ2-2; no clear D gene. Germline CDR1 SGHNT, CDR2 YENEEA. Trimming stripped 0 bases from V and 4 bases from J, with 3 bases between. The length of the CDR3 is 13 residues. CDR3 amino acids: CASSLDLTGELFF. The CDR3 DNA is TGTGCCAGCAGCTTAGACCTCACCGGGGAGCTGTTTTTT.